This T cell receptor beta chain was retrieved from a study of blood T cell repertoires in COVID-19. The wider study: Samples came from the United States, Italy and Spain, spanning acute and convalescent COVID-19.

V was clipped by 1 base and J by 0 bases, with 13 bases between them. The CDR3 is made up of 16 amino acids. Germline assignment: CDR1 SEHNR and CDR2 FQNEAQ (reference sequence). TCRdb keeps only in-frame clones here, not all; method: immunoSEQ multiplex PCR. The sample shows about 110,000 clones, approximately 80% of them seen only once. The origin of this receptor is a woman aged 70-85 years with acute or convalescent COVID-19. V and J are TRBV7-9 and TRBJ2-7; weak D call: TRBD2 (5 bases). The material sequenced was peripheral blood. The CDR3 sequence is CASSLGHGIFSYEQYF. CDR3 nucleotides: TGTGCCAGCAGCTTAGGGCACGGGATTTTCTCCTACGAGCAGTACTTC.